The source of this T cell receptor (beta chain) is a study of T cells after yellow fever vaccination. TCRdb ran MiXCR on the 5' RACE reads and lists one entry per CDR3 protein. Of hundreds of thousands of distinct CDR3 sequences in the sample, approximately 9% were seen once. The table lists this clonotype with many counts. This clonotype was sampled from a man between 18 and 35 years old who received the YFV17D yellow fever vaccine. The material sequenced was PBMCs, taken on the day of the first yellow fever vaccination.

The CDR3 coding sequence is TGTGCCAGCAGCTTAGATGCCAGGCGGTACGAGCAGTACTTC. Its translation is CASSLDARRYEQYF. The chain recombines TRBV7-9 with TRBJ2-7; D is unclear. The germline CDR1 and CDR2 sequences are SEHNR and FQNEAQ (reference sequence). The CDR3 has 14 residues. V was clipped by 1 base and J by 4 bases, with 11 bases between them.